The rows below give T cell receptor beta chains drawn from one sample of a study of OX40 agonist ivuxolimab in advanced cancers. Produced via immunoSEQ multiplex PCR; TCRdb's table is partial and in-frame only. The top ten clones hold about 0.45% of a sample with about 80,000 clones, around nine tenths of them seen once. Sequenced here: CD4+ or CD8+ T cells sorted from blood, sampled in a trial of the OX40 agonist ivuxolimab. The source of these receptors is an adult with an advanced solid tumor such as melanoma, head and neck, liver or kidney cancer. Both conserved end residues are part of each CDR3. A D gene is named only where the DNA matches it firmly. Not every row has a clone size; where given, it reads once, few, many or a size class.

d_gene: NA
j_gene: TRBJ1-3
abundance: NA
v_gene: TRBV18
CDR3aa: CASSSDRSSGTIYF
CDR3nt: TGTGCCAGCTCCTCGGACAGATCTAGCGGCACCATATATTTT

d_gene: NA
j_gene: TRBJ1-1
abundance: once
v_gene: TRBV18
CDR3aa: CASLLVGDEAFF
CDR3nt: TGTGCCAGCCTACTCGTCGGGGATGAAGCTTTCTTT

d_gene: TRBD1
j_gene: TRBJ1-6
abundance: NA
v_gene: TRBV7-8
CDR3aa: CASRGQGAYNSPLHF
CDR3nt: TGTGCCAGCAGGGGGCAGGGGGCATATAATTCACCCCTCCACTTT

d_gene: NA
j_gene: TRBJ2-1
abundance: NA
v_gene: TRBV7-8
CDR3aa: CASSRHRVNSYNEQFF
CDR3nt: TGTGCCAGCAGCCGTCACAGGGTCAACTCCTACAATGAGCAGTTCTTC

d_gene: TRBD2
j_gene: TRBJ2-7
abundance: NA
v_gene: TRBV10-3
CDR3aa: CAITSGGSHEQYF
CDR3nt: TGTGCCATCACAAGCGGGGGGAGCCACGAGCAGTACTTC

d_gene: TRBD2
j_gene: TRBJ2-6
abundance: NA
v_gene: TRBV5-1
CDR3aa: CASSPSGGAGANVLTF
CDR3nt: TGCGCCAGCAGCCCCTCGGGGGGTGCGGGGGCCAACGTCCTGACTTTC

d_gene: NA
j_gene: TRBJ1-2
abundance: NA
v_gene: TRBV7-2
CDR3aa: CASSLNFIEVSNGYTF
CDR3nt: TGTGCCAGCAGCTTAAACTTCATAGAGGTATCAAATGGCTACACCTTC

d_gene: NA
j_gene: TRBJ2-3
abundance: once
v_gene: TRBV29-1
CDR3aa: CSVDGPVASTDTQYF
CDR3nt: TGCAGCGTTGATGGGCCGGTTGCTAGCACAGATACGCAGTATTTT

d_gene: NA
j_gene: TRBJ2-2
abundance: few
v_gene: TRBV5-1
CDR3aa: CASSFSDGELFF
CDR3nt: TGCGCCAGCAGCTTTTCCGACGGGGAGCTGTTTTTT

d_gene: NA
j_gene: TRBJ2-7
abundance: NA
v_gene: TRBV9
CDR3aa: CASSPTSGGAPHEQYF
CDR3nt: TGTGCCAGCAGCCCGACGAGTGGGGGGGCCCCCCACGAGCAGTACTTC

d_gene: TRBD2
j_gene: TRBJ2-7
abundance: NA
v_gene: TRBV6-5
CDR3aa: CASSPGLAGGLEQYF
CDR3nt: TGTGCCAGCAGCCCCGGGCTAGCGGGGGGGCTCGAGCAGTACTTC

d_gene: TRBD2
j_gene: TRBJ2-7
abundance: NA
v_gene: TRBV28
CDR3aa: CATQRDPSSYEQYF
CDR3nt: TGTGCCACCCAGCGGGATCCTAGCTCCTACGAGCAGTACTTC

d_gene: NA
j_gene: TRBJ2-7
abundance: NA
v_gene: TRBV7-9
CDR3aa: CASSLGRGAYEQYF
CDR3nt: TGTGCCAGCAGCTTAGGCAGGGGGGCCTACGAGCAGTACTTC

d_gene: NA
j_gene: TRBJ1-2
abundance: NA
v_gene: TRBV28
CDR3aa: CASSSPPGGYGYTF
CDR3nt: TGTGCCAGCAGTTCCCCTCCCGGGGGGTATGGCTACACCTTC

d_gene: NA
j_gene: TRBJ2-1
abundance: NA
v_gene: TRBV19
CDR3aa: CASSGRGGRHNEQFF
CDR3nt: TGTGCCAGTAGCGGTAGGGGGGGGCGGCACAATGAGCAGTTCTTC

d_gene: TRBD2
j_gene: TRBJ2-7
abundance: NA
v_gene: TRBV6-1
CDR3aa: CASRLGLVYEQYF
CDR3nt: TGTGCCAGCCGATTGGGACTAGTCTACGAGCAGTACTTC

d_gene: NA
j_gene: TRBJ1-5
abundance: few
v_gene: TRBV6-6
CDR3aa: CASSYSKNQPQHF
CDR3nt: TGTGCCAGCAGTTACTCGAAAAATCAGCCCCAGCATTTT

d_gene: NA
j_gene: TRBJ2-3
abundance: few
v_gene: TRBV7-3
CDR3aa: CASKGNPSTDTQYF
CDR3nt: TGTGCCAGCAAGGGCAACCCTAGCACAGATACGCAGTATTTT

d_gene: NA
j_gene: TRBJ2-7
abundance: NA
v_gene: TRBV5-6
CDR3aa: CASSRTSGSLYEQYF
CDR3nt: TGTGCCAGCAGCCGTACCTCAGGCAGCCTCTACGAGCAGTACTTC

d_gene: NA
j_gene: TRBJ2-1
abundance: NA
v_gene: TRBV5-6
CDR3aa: CASRKIKGEQFF
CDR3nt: TGTGCCAGCAGAAAAATTAAGGGTGAGCAGTTCTTC

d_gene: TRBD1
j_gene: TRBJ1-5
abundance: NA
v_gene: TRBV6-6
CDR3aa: CASSDRGNPQHF
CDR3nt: TGTGCCAGCAGTGACAGGGGTAACCCCCAGCATTTT

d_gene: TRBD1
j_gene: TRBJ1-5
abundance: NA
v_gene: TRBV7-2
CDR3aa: CASSSQGPREPQHF
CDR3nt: TGTGCCAGCAGCTCACAGGGGCCGAGGGAACCCCAGCATTTT

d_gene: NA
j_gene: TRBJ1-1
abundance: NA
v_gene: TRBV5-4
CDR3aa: CASSRPTAEAFF
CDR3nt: TGTGCCAGCAGCCGACCGACAGCCGAAGCTTTCTTT

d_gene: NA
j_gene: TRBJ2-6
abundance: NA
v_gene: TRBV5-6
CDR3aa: CASSRDTGANVLTF
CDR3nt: TGTGCCAGCAGCCGGGACACTGGGGCCAACGTCCTGACTTTC

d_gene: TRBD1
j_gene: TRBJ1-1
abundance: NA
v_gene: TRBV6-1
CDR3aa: CASSDRALSTEAFF
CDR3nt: TGTGCCAGCAGCGACAGGGCCTTGAGCACTGAAGCTTTCTTT

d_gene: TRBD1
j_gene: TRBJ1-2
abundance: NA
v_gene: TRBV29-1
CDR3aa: CSVEAGAGGASGVINYGYTF
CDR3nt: TGCAGCGTTGAAGCGGGGGCAGGGGGCGCCTCCGGGGTTATAAACTATGGCTACACCTTC

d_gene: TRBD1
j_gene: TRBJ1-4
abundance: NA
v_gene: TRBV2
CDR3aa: CASSFGTGGEKLFF
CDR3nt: TGTGCCAGCAGTTTCGGGACAGGGGGAGAAAAACTGTTTTTT

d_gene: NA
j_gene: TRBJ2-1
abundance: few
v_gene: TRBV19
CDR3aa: CASSIASGGTRSYNEQFF
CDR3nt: TGTGCCAGTAGTATAGCTAGTGGGGGGACGCGCTCCTACAATGAGCAGTTCTTC

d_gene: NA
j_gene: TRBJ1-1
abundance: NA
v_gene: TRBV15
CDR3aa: CATSRDPMSSNTEAFF
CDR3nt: TGTGCCACCAGCAGAGATCCTATGTCGTCTAACACTGAAGCTTTCTTT

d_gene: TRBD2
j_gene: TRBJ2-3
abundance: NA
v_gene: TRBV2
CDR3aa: CASTSGGPFTDTQYF
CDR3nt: TGTGCCAGCACTAGCGGGGGGCCTTTCACAGATACGCAGTATTTT

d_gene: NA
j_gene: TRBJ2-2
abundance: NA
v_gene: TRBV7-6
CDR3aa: CASSLDISGGELFF
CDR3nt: TGTGCCAGCAGCTTAGATATTAGTGGCGGGGAGCTGTTTTTT

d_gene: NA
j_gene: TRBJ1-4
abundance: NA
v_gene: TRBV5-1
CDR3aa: CASSLARGQTNEKLFF
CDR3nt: TGCGCCAGCAGCTTGGCACGGGGTCAAACTAATGAAAAACTGTTTTTT

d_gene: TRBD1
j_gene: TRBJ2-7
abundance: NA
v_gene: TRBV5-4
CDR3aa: CASSLRAGGGLGEQYF
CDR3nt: TGTGCCAGCAGCTTGAGGGCAGGGGGCGGGCTCGGTGAGCAGTACTTC

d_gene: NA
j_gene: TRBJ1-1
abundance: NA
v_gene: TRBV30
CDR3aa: CPGGTRRVTEAFF
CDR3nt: TGTCCCGGAGGGACAAGGCGTGTCACTGAAGCTTTCTTT

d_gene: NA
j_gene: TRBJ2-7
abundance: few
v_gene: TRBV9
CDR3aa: CASSPGAGSYEQYF
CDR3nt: TGTGCCAGCAGCCCAGGGGCAGGGAGCTACGAGCAGTACTTC

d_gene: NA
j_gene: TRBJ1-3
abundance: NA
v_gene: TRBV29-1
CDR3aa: CSVQQGGGNTIYF
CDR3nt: TGCAGCGTTCAACAGGGCGGCGGAAACACCATATATTTT

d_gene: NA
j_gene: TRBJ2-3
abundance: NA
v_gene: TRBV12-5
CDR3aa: CASGLSPRDTQYF
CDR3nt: TGTGCTAGTGGTTTGTCCCCTCGCGATACGCAGTATTTT

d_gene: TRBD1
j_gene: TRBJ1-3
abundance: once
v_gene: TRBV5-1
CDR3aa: CASSPGQVGNTIYF
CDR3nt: TGCGCCAGCAGCCCGGGACAGGTTGGAAACACCATATATTTT

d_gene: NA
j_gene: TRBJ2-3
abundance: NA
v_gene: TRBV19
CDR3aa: CASSIGGTGKDTQYF
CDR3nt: TGTGCCAGTAGTATAGGGGGAACAGGAAAAGATACGCAGTATTTT

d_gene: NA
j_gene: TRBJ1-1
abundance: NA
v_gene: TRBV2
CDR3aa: CASKRDQNTEAFF
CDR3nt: TGTGCCAGCAAAAGGGACCAGAACACTGAAGCTTTCTTT